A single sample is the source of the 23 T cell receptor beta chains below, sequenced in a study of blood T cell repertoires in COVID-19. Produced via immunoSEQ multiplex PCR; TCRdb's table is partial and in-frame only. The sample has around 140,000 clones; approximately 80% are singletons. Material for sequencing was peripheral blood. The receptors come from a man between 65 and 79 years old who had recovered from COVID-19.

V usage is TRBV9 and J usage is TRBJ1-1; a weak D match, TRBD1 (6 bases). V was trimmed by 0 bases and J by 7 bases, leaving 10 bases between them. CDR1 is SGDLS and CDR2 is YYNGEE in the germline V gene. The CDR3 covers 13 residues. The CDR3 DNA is TGTGCCAGCAGCGTAGTGGACAGTCTTGAAGCTTTCTTT. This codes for CASSVVDSLEAFF.

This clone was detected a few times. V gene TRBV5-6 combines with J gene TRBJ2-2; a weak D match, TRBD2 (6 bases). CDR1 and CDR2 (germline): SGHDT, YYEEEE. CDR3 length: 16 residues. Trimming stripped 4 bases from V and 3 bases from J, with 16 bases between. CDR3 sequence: CASSPSPGAYTGELFF. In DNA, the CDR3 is TGTGCCAGCAGCCCGTCCCCGGGAGCTTACACCGGGGAGCTGTTTTTT.

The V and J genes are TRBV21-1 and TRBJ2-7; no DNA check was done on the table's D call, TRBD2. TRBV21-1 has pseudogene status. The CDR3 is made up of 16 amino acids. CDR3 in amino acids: CASSKGGGGSSYEQYF. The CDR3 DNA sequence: TGTGCCAGCAGCAAAGGAGGAGGCGGAAGCTCCTACGAGCAGTACTTC.

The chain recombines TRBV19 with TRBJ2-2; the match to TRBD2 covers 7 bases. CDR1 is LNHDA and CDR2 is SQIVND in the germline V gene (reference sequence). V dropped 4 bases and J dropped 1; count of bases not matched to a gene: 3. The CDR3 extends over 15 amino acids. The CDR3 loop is CASSRAGVNTGELFF. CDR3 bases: TGTGCCAGTAGTAGGGCGGGAGTGAACACCGGGGAGCTGTTTTTT. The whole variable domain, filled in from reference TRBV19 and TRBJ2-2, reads DGGITQSPKYLFRKEGQNVTLSCEQNLNHDAMYWYRQDPGQGLRLIYYSQIVNDFQKGDIAEGYSVSREKKESFPLTVTSAQKNPTAFYLCASSRAGVNTGELFFGEGSRLTVL.

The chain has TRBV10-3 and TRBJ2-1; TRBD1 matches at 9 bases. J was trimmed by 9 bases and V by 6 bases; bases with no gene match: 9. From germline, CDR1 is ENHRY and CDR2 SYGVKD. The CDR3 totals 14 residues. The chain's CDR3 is CAIRYGQGMGEQFF. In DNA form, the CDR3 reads TGTGCCATCAGGTACGGACAGGGGATGGGTGAGCAGTTCTTC.

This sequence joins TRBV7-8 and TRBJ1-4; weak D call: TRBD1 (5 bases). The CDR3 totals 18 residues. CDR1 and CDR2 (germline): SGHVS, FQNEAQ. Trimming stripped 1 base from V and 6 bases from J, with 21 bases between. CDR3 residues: CASSLVVMGPQLDEKLFF. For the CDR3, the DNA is TGTGCCAGCAGCTTAGTGGTCATGGGGCCACAACTTGATGAAAAACTGTTTTTT.

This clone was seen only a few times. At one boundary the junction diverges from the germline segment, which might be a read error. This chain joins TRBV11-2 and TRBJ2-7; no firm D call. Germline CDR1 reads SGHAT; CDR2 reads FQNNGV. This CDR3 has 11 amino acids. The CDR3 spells CASSLDNEQYF. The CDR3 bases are TGTGCCAGCAGCCTAGATAACGAGCAGTACTTC.

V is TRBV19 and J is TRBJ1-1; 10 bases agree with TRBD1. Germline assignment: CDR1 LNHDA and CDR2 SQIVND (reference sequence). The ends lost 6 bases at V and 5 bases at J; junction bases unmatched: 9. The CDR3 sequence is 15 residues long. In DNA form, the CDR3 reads TGTGCCAGTAGAGTAAGGACAGGGGGTAGGACTGAAGCTTTCTTT. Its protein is CASRVRTGGRTEAFF.

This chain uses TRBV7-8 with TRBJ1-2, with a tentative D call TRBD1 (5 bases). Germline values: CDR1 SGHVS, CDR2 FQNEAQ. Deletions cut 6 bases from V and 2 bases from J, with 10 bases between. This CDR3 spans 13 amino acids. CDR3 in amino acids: CASSAGMNYGYTF. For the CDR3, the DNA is TGTGCCAGCAGTGCAGGGATGAACTATGGCTACACCTTC.

The CDR3 spells CASSPVIGDLGEAFF. CDR3 coding DNA: TGTGCCAGCTCACCTGTGATAGGGGACTTAGGTGAAGCTTTCTTT. This chain connects TRBV18 to TRBJ1-1; possibly TRBD1 for D (5 bases). Trimming took 3 bases from V and 7 from J, leaving 18 bases between them. Per germline, CDR1 KGHSH and CDR2 LQKENI. There are 15 residues in the CDR3.

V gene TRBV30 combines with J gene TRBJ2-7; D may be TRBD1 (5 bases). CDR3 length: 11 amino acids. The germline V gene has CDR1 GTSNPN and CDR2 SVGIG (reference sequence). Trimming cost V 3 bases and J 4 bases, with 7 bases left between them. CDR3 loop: CAWRDSYEQYF. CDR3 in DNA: TGTGCCTGGAGAGACAGTTACGAGCAGTACTTC.

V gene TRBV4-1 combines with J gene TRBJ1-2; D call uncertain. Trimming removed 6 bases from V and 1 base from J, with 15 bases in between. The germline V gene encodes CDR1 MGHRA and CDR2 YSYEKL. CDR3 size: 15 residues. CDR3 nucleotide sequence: TGCGCCAGCAGACAGCAAGGTACACGTAACTATGGCTACACCTTC. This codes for CASRQQGTRNYGYTF.

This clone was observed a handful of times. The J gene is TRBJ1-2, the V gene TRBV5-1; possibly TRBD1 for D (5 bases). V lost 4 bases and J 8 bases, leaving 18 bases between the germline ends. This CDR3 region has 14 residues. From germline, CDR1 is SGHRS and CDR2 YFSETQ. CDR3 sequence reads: CASSPRDGGGGYTF. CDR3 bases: TGCGCCAGCAGCCCGCGGGACGGCGGTGGCGGCTACACCTTC.

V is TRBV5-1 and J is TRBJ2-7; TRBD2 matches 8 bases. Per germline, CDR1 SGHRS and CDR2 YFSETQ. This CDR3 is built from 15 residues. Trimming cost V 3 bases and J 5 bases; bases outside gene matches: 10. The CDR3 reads CASSYTSGVSHEQYF. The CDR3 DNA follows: TGCGCCAGCAGCTATACTAGCGGTGTGAGCCACGAGCAGTACTTC.

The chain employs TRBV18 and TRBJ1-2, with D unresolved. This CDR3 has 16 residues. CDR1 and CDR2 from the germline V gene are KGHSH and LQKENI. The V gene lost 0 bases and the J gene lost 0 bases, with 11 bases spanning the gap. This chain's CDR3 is CASSPPGSQSNYGYTF. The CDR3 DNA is TGTGCCAGCTCACCACCGGGCAGCCAGTCTAACTATGGCTACACCTTC. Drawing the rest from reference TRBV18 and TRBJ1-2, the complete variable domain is NAGVMQNPRHLVRRRGQEARLRCSPMKGHSHVYWYRQLPEEGLKFMVYLQKENIIDESGMPKERFSAEFPKEGPSILRIQQVVRGDSAAYFCASSPPGSQSNYGYTFGSGTRLTVV.

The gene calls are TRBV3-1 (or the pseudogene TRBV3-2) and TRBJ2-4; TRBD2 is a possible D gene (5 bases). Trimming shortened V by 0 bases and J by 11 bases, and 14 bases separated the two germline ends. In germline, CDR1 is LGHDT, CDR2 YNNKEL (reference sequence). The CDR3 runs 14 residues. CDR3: CASSQDRPPSLQYF. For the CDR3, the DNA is TGTGCCAGCAGCCAAGACCGCCCGCCTAGCCTTCAGTACTTC.

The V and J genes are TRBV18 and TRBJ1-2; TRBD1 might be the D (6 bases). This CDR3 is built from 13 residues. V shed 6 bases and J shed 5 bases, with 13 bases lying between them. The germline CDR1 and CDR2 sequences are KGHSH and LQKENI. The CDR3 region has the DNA TGTGCCAGCTCCCGGGACATAACTTATGGCTACACCTTC. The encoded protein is CASSRDITYGYTF.

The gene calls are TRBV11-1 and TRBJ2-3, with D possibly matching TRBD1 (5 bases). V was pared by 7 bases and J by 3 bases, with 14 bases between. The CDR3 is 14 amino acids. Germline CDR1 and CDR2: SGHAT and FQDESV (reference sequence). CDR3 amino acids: CASNHGQPTDTQYF. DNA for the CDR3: TGTGCCAGCAATCACGGACAACCTACAGATACGCAGTATTTT. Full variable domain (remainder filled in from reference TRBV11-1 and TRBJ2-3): EAEVAQSPRYKITEKSQAVAFWCDPISGHATLYWYRQILGQGPELLVQFQDESVVDDSQLPKDRFSAERLKGVDSTLKIQPAELGDSAMYLCASNHGQPTDTQYFGPGTRLTVL.

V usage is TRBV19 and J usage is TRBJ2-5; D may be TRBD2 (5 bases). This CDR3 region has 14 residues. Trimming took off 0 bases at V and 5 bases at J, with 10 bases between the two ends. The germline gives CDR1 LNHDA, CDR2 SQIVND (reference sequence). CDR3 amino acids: CASSIDGGGETQYF. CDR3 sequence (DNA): TGTGCCAGTAGTATAGATGGTGGCGGGGAGACCCAGTACTTC.

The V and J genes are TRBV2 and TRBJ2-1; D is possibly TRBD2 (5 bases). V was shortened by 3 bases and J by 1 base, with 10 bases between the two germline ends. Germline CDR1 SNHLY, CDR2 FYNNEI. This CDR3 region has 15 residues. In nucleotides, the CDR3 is TGTGCCAGCAGTGATCTAGCAAGTTCCTACAATGAGCAGTTCTTC. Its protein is CASSDLASSYNEQFF.

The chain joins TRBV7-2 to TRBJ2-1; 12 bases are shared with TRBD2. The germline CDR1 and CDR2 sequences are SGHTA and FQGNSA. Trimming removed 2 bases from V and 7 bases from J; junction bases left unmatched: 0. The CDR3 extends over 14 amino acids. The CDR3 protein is CASSLLAGGNEQFF. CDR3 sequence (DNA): TGTGCCAGCAGCTTACTAGCGGGAGGGAATGAGCAGTTCTTC.

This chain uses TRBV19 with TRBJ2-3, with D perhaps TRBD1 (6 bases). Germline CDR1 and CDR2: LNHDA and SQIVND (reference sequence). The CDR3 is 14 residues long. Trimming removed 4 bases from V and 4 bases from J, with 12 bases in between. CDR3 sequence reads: CASSSTGFPDTQYF. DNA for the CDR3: TGTGCCAGTAGTAGCACAGGGTTCCCAGATACGCAGTATTTT.

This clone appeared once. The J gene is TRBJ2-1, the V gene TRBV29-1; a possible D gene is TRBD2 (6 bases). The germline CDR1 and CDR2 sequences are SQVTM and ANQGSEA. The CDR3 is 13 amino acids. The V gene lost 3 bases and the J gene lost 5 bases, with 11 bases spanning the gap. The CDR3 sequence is CSVDRESHNEQFF. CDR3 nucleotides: TGCAGCGTTGACCGGGAGTCCCACAATGAGCAGTTCTTC.